The sequence of this T cell receptor (beta chain) was determined in a study of blood T cell repertoires in COVID-19. Study in general: Samples came from the United States, Italy and Spain, spanning acute and convalescent COVID-19. Nucleic acid was either cDNA or gDNA, and it came from T cells, B-cell-depleted T cells, or PBMCs.

The CDR3 contains 17 residues. Trimming took 3 bases from V and 3 from J, leaving 16 bases between them. CDR1 SGHDT and CDR2 YYEEEE come from the germline V gene. Authors' processing steps: Reference gene primer amplification in the assay estimated nucleated cell counts. Sequencing was performed with immunoSEQ multiplex PCR; in TCRdb, only in-frame clones are kept and a portion is missing. The V and J calls and clone size come from that table; D and trimming were worked out from the DNA. The data show more than 65,000 clones, with approximately 82% seen just once and around 36% held by the top ten. V usage is TRBV5-6 and J usage is TRBJ1-6; D might be TRBD1 (6 bases). Sequencing was performed on peripheral blood. The TCR comes from a woman in her seventies with acute or convalescent COVID-19. CDR3 DNA sequence: TGTGCCAGCAGCTCACGGGTTTTACAGGGCTATAATTCACCCCTCCACTTT. This sequence encodes CASSSRVLQGYNSPLHF.